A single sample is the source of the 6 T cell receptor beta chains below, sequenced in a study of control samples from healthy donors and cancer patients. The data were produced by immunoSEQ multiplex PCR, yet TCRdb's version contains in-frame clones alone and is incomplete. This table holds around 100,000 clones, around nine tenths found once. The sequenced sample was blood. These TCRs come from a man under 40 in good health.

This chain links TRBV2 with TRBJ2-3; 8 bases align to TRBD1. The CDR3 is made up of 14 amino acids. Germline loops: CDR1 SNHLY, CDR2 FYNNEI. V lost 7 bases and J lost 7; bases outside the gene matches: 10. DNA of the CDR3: TGTGCCAGCACCAGGGACAGGATCGAGAATACGCAGTATTTT. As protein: CASTRDRIENTQYF. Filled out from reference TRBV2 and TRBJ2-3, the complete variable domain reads EPEVTQTPSHQVTQMGQEVILRCVPISNHLYFYWYRQILGQKVEFLVSFYNNEISEKSEIFDDQFSVERPDGSNFTLKIRSTKLEDSAMYFCASTRDRIENTQYFGPGTRLTVL.

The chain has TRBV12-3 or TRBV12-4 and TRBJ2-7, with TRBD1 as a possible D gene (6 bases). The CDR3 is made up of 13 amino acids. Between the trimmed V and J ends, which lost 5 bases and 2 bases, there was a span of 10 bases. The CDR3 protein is CASSPGDAYEQYF. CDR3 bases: TGTGCCAGCAGTCCAGGGGACGCCTACGAGCAGTACTTC.

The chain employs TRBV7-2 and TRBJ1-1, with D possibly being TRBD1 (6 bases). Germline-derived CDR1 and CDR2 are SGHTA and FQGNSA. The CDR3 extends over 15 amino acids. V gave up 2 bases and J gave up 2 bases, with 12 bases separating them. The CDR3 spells CASSLYTGRNTEAFF. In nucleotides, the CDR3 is TGTGCCAGCAGCTTATATACAGGGAGAAACACTGAAGCTTTCTTT.

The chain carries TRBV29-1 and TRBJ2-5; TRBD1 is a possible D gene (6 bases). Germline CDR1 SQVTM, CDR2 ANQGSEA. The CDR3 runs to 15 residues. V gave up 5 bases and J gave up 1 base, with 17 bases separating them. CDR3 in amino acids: CSVFGTHTTQETQYF. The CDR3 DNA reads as TGCAGCGTTTTCGGGACACATACTACCCAAGAGACCCAGTACTTC.

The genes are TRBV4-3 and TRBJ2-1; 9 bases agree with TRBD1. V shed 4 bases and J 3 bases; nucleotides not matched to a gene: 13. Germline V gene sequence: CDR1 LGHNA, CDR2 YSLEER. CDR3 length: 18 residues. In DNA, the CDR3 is TGCGCCAGCAGCCGGAAAACAGGGGGCAGCGGGAACTACAATGAGCAGTTCTTC. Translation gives CASSRKTGGSGNYNEQFF.

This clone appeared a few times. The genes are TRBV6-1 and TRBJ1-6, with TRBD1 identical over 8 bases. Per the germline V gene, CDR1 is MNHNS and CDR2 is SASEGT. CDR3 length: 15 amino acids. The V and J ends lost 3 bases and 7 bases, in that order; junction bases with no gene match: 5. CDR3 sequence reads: CASSDVDRVNSPLHF. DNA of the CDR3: TGTGCCAGCAGTGATGTGGACAGGGTGAATTCACCCCTCCACTTT.